Listed below are T cell receptor beta chains from one sample, sequenced in a study of T cells in Graves' hyperthyroidism and ophthalmopathy. One entry per CDR3 protein, called by TCRdb with MiXCR from the multiplex PCR reads. The repertoire has hundreds of thousands of distinct CDR3 sequences, roughly 40% of them found once; the top ten carry roughly 8.3%. The specimen was blood. These TCRs come from a man younger than 35 with Graves' hyperthyroidism. Both conserved end residues are part of each CDR3. A D gene is named only where the DNA matches it firmly. Size is stated for part of the rows, as once, few or many counts, or as a class when the clone is expanded.

d_call	v_call	j_call	clone_size	cdr3_nt	cdr3_aa
.	TRBV4-1	TRBJ1-1	.	TGTGCCAGCAGCCAAGGGGCCCACACTGAAGCTTTCTTT	CASSQGAHTEAFF
.	TRBV7-9	TRBJ2-5	few	TGTGCCAGCACCAGAGGGGGTCCAGCGGTCCAAGAGACCCAGTACTTC	CASTRGGPAVQETQYF
TRBD2	TRBV11-2	TRBJ2-7	few	TGTGCCAGCAGCTTCCGGACTAGCGGGAGTGGGGAGCAGTACTTC	CASSFRTSGSGEQYF
.	TRBV7-2	TRBJ1-5	.	TGTGCCAGCAGCCAAGTCTTCGACAGAGCGAATCAGCCCCAGCATTTT	CASSQVFDRANQPQHF
TRBD1	TRBV20-1	TRBJ1-2	once	TGCAGTGCCCTGCCGACAGGGACGCTTAACTATGGCTACACCTTC	CSALPTGTLNYGYTF
TRBD1	TRBV7-9	TRBJ1-2	many	TGTGCCAGCAGCTTAGGAGGGGGCGAGACCTTC	CASSLGGGETF
.	TRBV4-1	TRBJ2-7	few	TGCGCCAGCAGCCAAGAGGGCGGGCCCTCCTACGAGCAGTACTTC	CASSQEGGPSYEQYF
.	TRBV10-3	TRBJ2-7	.	TGTGCCATCAGTGAGAATGTGTCGGGCCACCAAGGCTACGAGCAGTACTTC	CAISENVSGHQGYEQYF
.	TRBV15	TRBJ2-7	.	TGTGCCACCAGCAGGGCTGCCGGGACCGAGGGGGAGCAGTACTTC	CATSRAAGTEGEQYF
.	TRBV10-2	TRBJ1-5	.	TGCGCCAGCAGCGGGCGGCATAGCAATCAGCCCCAGCATTTT	CASSGRHSNQPQHF
.	TRBV5-5	TRBJ1-6	few	TGTGCCAGCAGCCATTTCAGGGTGGATAATTCACCCCTCCACTTT	CASSHFRVDNSPLHF
TRBD1	TRBV19	TRBJ2-7	.	TGTGCCAGTAGTATAGCAACAGGGGTAAGGGAGCAGTACTTC	CASSIATGVREQYF
.	TRBV15	TRBJ1-2	many	TGTGCCACCAGTAACACTCGACAGGTCCTAGCTAACTATGGCTACACCTTC	CATSNTRQVLANYGYTF
.	TRBV12-3/TRBV12-4	TRBJ2-7	.	TGTGCCAGCAGTTTTGCCCTGATCCCCTACGAGCAGTACTTC	CASSFALIPYEQYF
TRBD1	TRBV12-3/TRBV12-4	TRBJ2-5	.	TGTGCCAGTGGGACAGGGGAAGAGACCCAGTACTTC	CASGTGEETQYF
TRBD2	TRBV9	TRBJ2-7	.	TGTGCCAGCAGCCGAAGTAGCAGCCGGGGACTAGTTATAAACTTC	CASSRSSSRGLVINF
TRBD2	TRBV6-2/TRBV6-3	TRBJ2-7	.	TGTGCCAGCAGTTCCTTACTAGCGCTCTCCTACGAGCAGTACTTC	CASSSLLALSYEQYF
.	TRBV29-1	TRBJ1-4	.	TGCAGCGTCGACAAGCGGGGGACTAATGAAAAACTGTTTTTT	CSVDKRGTNEKLFF
TRBD1	TRBV7-8	TRBJ2-7	.	TGTGCCAGCAGCTCGACCGGACAGGGCATAGTACTCCAGCAGTACTTC	CASSSTGQGIVLQQYF
.	TRBV14	TRBJ2-7	.	TGTGCCAGCAGCCAAGCCCCCCATTACGAGCAGTACTTC	CASSQAPHYEQYF
.	TRBV7-2	TRBJ1-5	many	TGTGCCAGCAGCTTCGACAGGTACAATCAGCCCCAGCATTTT	CASSFDRYNQPQHF
TRBD1	TRBV15	TRBJ2-7	many	TGTGCCACCGGACAGGGGGCTCTCTACGAGCAGTACTTC	CATGQGALYEQYF
.	TRBV12-3/TRBV12-4	TRBJ2-5	.	TGTGCCAGCAGTTTAGCGCTTGGGCGGGAGACCCAGTACTTC	CASSLALGRETQYF
.	TRBV6-1	TRBJ2-7	.	TGTGCCAGCACCCCTAGGGGTAGCTCCTACGAGCAGTACTTC	CASTPRGSSYEQYF
TRBD1	TRBV7-9	TRBJ2-2	.	TGTGCCTCATCCGGGACAGGGCCCAGGGACCTGTTTTTT	CASSGTGPRDLFF